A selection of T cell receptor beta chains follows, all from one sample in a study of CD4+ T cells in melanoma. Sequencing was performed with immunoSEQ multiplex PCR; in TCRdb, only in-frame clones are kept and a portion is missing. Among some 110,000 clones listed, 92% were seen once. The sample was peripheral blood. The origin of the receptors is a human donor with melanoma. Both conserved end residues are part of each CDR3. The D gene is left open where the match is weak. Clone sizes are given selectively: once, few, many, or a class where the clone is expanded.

cdr3_aa: CASSFHIRYTQYF; cdr3_nt: TGTGCCAGCAGCTTCCACATTCGGTATACGCAGTATTTT; j_call: TRBJ2-3; v_call: TRBV7-9; d_call: -; clone_size: -
cdr3_aa: CASSPGPLMGGELFF; cdr3_nt: TGTGCCAGCAGCCCGGGACCCCTTATGGGCGGGGAGCTGTTTTTT; j_call: TRBJ2-2; v_call: TRBV9; d_call: -; clone_size: -
cdr3_aa: CASSIQGMNTEAFF; cdr3_nt: TGTGCCAGTAGTATTCAGGGGATGAACACTGAAGCTTTCTTT; j_call: TRBJ1-1; v_call: TRBV19; d_call: -; clone_size: -
cdr3_aa: CASSLVGTERYEQYF; cdr3_nt: TGTGCCAGCAGCTTAGTCGGGACAGAGAGATACGAGCAGTACTTC; j_call: TRBJ2-7; v_call: TRBV7-9; d_call: TRBD1; clone_size: -
cdr3_aa: CASSLEGHSQETQYF; cdr3_nt: TGTGCCAGCAGCTTAGAGGGCCATAGCCAAGAGACCCAGTACTTC; j_call: TRBJ2-5; v_call: TRBV7-3; d_call: -; clone_size: -
cdr3_aa: CASSPWGEGSEQYF; cdr3_nt: TGTGCCAGCAGCCCCTGGGGGGAGGGGAGCGAGCAGTACTTC; j_call: TRBJ2-7; v_call: TRBV7-2; d_call: TRBD2; clone_size: -
cdr3_aa: CASSWTSGGLYEQYF; cdr3_nt: TGCGCCAGCAGCTGGACTAGCGGGGGGCTCTACGAGCAGTACTTC; j_call: TRBJ2-7; v_call: TRBV5-1; d_call: TRBD2; clone_size: -
cdr3_aa: CASSPPGRETQYF; cdr3_nt: TGTGCCAGCAGCCCTCCCGGTCGAGAGACCCAGTACTTC; j_call: TRBJ2-5; v_call: TRBV7-3; d_call: -; clone_size: -
cdr3_aa: CASSDRGRGEAFF; cdr3_nt: TGTGCCAGCAGCGACAGGGGGCGCGGTGAAGCTTTCTTT; j_call: TRBJ1-1; v_call: TRBV6-5; d_call: TRBD1; clone_size: -
cdr3_aa: CASSKTEMDREVQPQHF; cdr3_nt: TGTGCCAGCAGCAAGACCGAGATGGACAGGGAGGTTCAGCCCCAGCATTTT; j_call: TRBJ1-5; v_call: TRBV21-1; d_call: -; clone_size: -
cdr3_aa: CSVLGQGAVGTQYF; cdr3_nt: TGCAGCGTCCTTGGACAGGGGGCGGTGGGTACGCAGTATTTT; j_call: TRBJ2-3; v_call: TRBV29-1; d_call: TRBD1; clone_size: -
cdr3_aa: CASSREKGSYEQYF; cdr3_nt: TGTGCCAGCAGCCGGGAGAAGGGCTCCTACGAGCAGTACTTC; j_call: TRBJ2-7; v_call: TRBV4-2; d_call: -; clone_size: medium-sized
cdr3_aa: CASSFTGDNQPQHF; cdr3_nt: TGTGCCAGCAGTTTTACAGGGGACAATCAGCCCCAGCATTTT; j_call: TRBJ1-5; v_call: TRBV27; d_call: TRBD1; clone_size: -
cdr3_aa: CASKTDGTDTQYF; cdr3_nt: TGTGCCAGCAAAACCGACGGGACAGATACGCAGTATTTT; j_call: TRBJ2-3; v_call: TRBV6-5; d_call: -; clone_size: -
cdr3_aa: CASSYGGAANQPQHF; cdr3_nt: TGTGCCAGCAGTTACGGGGGGGCCGCCAATCAGCCCCAGCATTTT; j_call: TRBJ1-5; v_call: TRBV6-6; d_call: -; clone_size: -
cdr3_aa: CASSVRGMTNEKLFF; cdr3_nt: TGTGCCAGCAGCGTACGGGGGATGACTAATGAAAAACTGTTTTTT; j_call: TRBJ1-4; v_call: TRBV9; d_call: -; clone_size: -
cdr3_aa: CSAELVTQYF; cdr3_nt: TGCAGTGCCGAACTTGTTACCCAGTACTTC; j_call: TRBJ2-5; v_call: TRBV20-1; d_call: -; clone_size: -
cdr3_aa: CASSLGGTGESDEQYF; cdr3_nt: TGCGCCAGCAGCTTGGGTGGGACAGGGGAAAGTGACGAGCAGTACTTC; j_call: TRBJ2-7; v_call: TRBV5-1; d_call: TRBD1; clone_size: -
cdr3_aa: CASTRGSGEKLFF; cdr3_nt: TGTGCCAGCACCCGTGGGTCCGGGGAAAAACTGTTTTTT; j_call: TRBJ1-4; v_call: TRBV7-9; d_call: -; clone_size: -
cdr3_aa: CASSPGPGYGYTF; cdr3_nt: TGTGCCAGCTCACCGGGGCCTGGCTATGGCTACACCTTC; j_call: TRBJ1-2; v_call: TRBV18; d_call: -; clone_size: few
cdr3_aa: CASSLLLAEYNEQFF; cdr3_nt: TGTGCCAGCAGCTTGCTCCTCGCCGAGTACAATGAGCAGTTCTTC; j_call: TRBJ2-1; v_call: TRBV5-6; d_call: -; clone_size: -
cdr3_aa: CASSHNANTGELFF; cdr3_nt: TGCGCCAGCAGCCATAATGCGAACACCGGGGAGCTGTTTTTT; j_call: TRBJ2-2; v_call: TRBV4-1; d_call: -; clone_size: -
cdr3_aa: CASSLKTDYGYTF; cdr3_nt: TGTGCCAGCAGTCTAAAGACAGACTATGGCTACACCTTC; j_call: TRBJ1-2; v_call: TRBV28; d_call: -; clone_size: -
cdr3_aa: CASSTDRHPNEKLFF; cdr3_nt: TGTGCCAGCAGCACCGACAGGCACCCTAATGAAAAACTGTTTTTT; j_call: TRBJ1-4; v_call: TRBV11-1; d_call: -; clone_size: -
cdr3_aa: CASSLMDRGGTEAFF; cdr3_nt: TGCGCCAGCAGCCTCATGGACAGGGGCGGCACTGAAGCTTTCTTT; j_call: TRBJ1-1; v_call: TRBV4-1; d_call: TRBD1; clone_size: -
cdr3_aa: CASSPGTGGYGDTF; cdr3_nt: TGTGCCAGCTCACCAGGGACAGGGGGTTATGGCGACACCTTC; j_call: TRBJ1-2; v_call: TRBV18; d_call: TRBD1; clone_size: -
cdr3_aa: CASSSRGVGEAFF; cdr3_nt: TGTGCCAGCAGTTCCCGGGGGGTAGGGGAAGCTTTCTTT; j_call: TRBJ1-1; v_call: TRBV28; d_call: -; clone_size: -
cdr3_aa: CASIPARGTASYEQYF; cdr3_nt: TGTGCCAGCATCCCTGCTCGAGGGACTGCATCCTACGAGCAGTACTTC; j_call: TRBJ2-7; v_call: TRBV28; d_call: -; clone_size: -
cdr3_aa: CASSLAGGDYNEQFF; cdr3_nt: TGTGCCAGCAGCTTAGCCGGCGGGGACTACAATGAGCAGTTCTTC; j_call: TRBJ2-1; v_call: TRBV7-2; d_call: -; clone_size: -
cdr3_aa: CACQISGGGPQHF; cdr3_nt: TGTGCCTGCCAAATAAGCGGGGGAGGGCCCCAGCATTTT; j_call: TRBJ1-5; v_call: TRBV30; d_call: -; clone_size: few
cdr3_aa: CASTLDRGGYTF; cdr3_nt: TGTGCCAGCACCCTAGACAGGGGTGGCTACACCTTC; j_call: TRBJ1-2; v_call: TRBV5-4; d_call: TRBD1; clone_size: -
cdr3_aa: CASSLVNTGAANEKLFF; cdr3_nt: TGCGCCAGCAGCTTGGTAAATACGGGTGCAGCTAATGAAAAACTGTTTTTT; j_call: TRBJ1-4; v_call: TRBV5-1; d_call: -; clone_size: -
cdr3_aa: CASSIQRFRGLGADTQYF; cdr3_nt: TGTGCCAGCAGCATCCAGAGGTTCCGGGGGTTAGGCGCAGATACGCAGTATTTT; j_call: TRBJ2-3; v_call: TRBV7-8; d_call: -; clone_size: -
cdr3_aa: CASSLWREGQAEQYF; cdr3_nt: TGTGCCAGCAGCTTGTGGCGGGAGGGCCAGGCCGAGCAGTACTTC; j_call: TRBJ2-7; v_call: TRBV5-6; d_call: TRBD2; clone_size: -
cdr3_aa: CASSLELDDEQFF; cdr3_nt: TGTGCCAGCAGCTTGGAACTAGATGATGAGCAGTTCTTC; j_call: TRBJ2-1; v_call: TRBV5-4; d_call: -; clone_size: -
cdr3_aa: CASSLWTGTSYEQYF; cdr3_nt: TGCGCCAGCAGCTTATGGACAGGGACTTCCTACGAGCAGTACTTC; j_call: TRBJ2-7; v_call: TRBV5-1; d_call: TRBD1; clone_size: -
cdr3_aa: CASSPRPSGATDTQYF; cdr3_nt: TGTGCCAGCAGCCCCCGGCCCAGCGGCGCCACAGATACGCAGTATTTT; j_call: TRBJ2-3; v_call: TRBV21-1; d_call: -; clone_size: -
cdr3_aa: CASSEIRGASGEQFF; cdr3_nt: TGTGCCAGCAGTGAAATAAGAGGGGCTAGCGGTGAGCAGTTCTTC; j_call: TRBJ2-1; v_call: TRBV2; d_call: TRBD2; clone_size: -
cdr3_aa: CASSVDQVYSGNTIYF; cdr3_nt: TGTGCCAGCAGCGTAGATCAGGTCTACTCTGGAAACACCATATATTTT; j_call: TRBJ1-3; v_call: TRBV9; d_call: -; clone_size: -
cdr3_aa: CASSLASGGNLGETQYF; cdr3_nt: TGTGCCAGCAGCTTGGCTAGCGGGGGGAACCTTGGGGAGACCCAGTACTTC; j_call: TRBJ2-5; v_call: TRBV7-9; d_call: TRBD2; clone_size: -
cdr3_aa: CASSPIGLAGYQETQYF; cdr3_nt: TGTGCCAGCTCCCCGATAGGACTAGCGGGATACCAAGAGACCCAGTACTTC; j_call: TRBJ2-5; v_call: TRBV2; d_call: TRBD2; clone_size: once
cdr3_aa: CASSARPGVSYEQYF; cdr3_nt: TGTGCCAGCAGCGCCCGGCCGGGAGTATCCTACGAGCAGTACTTC; j_call: TRBJ2-7; v_call: TRBV7-2; d_call: -; clone_size: -
cdr3_aa: CAWSDLVGTQYF; cdr3_nt: TGTGCCTGGAGTGACCTGGTTGGGACCCAGTACTTC; j_call: TRBJ2-5; v_call: TRBV30; d_call: -; clone_size: -
cdr3_aa: CASSGWYEQYF; cdr3_nt: TGTGCCAGCAGTGGGTGGTACGAGCAGTACTTC; j_call: TRBJ2-7; v_call: TRBV6-6; d_call: -; clone_size: -
cdr3_aa: CASSLPGQGGTDTQYF; cdr3_nt: TGCGCCAGCAGCCTACCCGGGCAGGGGGGCACAGATACGCAGTATTTT; j_call: TRBJ2-3; v_call: TRBV5-1; d_call: TRBD1; clone_size: -
cdr3_aa: CASSYDRNYGYTF; cdr3_nt: TGCGCCAGCAGCTATGACAGGAACTATGGCTACACCTTC; j_call: TRBJ1-2; v_call: TRBV4-3; d_call: -; clone_size: few
cdr3_aa: CASSVGSLGAEQFF; cdr3_nt: TGTGCCAGCAGCGTAGGGTCCCTTGGGGCTGAGCAGTTCTTC; j_call: TRBJ2-1; v_call: TRBV9; d_call: -; clone_size: -
cdr3_aa: CASSQGENYEQYF; cdr3_nt: TGTGCCAGCAGCCAGGGCGAAAACTACGAGCAGTACTTC; j_call: TRBJ2-7; v_call: TRBV6-5; d_call: -; clone_size: -
cdr3_aa: CASSQQPGRSGNTIYF; cdr3_nt: TGTGCCAGCAGTCAACAACCGGGCCGCTCTGGAAACACCATATATTTT; j_call: TRBJ1-3; v_call: TRBV2; d_call: -; clone_size: -